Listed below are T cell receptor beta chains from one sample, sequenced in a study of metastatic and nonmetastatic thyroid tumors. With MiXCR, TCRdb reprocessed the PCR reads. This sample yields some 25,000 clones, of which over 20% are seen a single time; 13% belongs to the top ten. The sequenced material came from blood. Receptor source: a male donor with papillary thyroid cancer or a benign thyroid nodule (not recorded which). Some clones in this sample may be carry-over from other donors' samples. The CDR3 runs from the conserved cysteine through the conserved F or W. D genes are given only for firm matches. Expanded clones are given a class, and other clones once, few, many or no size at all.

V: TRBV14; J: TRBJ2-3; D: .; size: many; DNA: TGTGCCAGCAGCCACAACACAGATACGCAGTATTTT; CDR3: CASSHNTDTQYF
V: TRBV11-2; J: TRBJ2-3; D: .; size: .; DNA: TGTGCCAGCAGCTTCGGGGGTTCCGCAGATACGCAGTATTTT; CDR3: CASSFGGSADTQYF
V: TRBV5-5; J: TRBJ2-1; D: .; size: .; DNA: TGTGCCAGCAGTTCCCTGAGGGGGGATGAGCAGTTCTTC; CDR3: CASSSLRGDEQFF
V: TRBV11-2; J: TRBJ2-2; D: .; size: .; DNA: TGTGCCAGCAGCTCCCTCGTCAGGAGTGAGGGCGGGGATCTGTTTTTT; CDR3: CASSSLVRSEGGDLFF
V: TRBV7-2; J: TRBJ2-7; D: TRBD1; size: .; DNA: TGTGCCAGCAGGACAGGGATCTCTTCAGAGCAGTACTTC; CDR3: CASRTGISSEQYF
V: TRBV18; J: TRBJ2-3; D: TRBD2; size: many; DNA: TGTGCCAGCTCAAGTGGAGGGAGGGTCGCAGATACGCAGTATTTT; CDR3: CASSSGGRVADTQYF
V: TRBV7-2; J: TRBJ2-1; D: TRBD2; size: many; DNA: TGTGCCAGCAGCCCTAGCGGGAGTTTACACAATGAGCAGTTCTTC; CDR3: CASSPSGSLHNEQFF
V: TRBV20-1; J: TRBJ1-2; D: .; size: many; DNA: TGCAGTGCTAGAAGTCAACGTGAGGGGAATGGCTACACCTTC; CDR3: CSARSQREGNGYTF
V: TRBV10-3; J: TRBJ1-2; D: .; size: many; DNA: TGTGCCATCAGTGAGTCGAATCAGAACTATGGCTACACCTTC; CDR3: CAISESNQNYGYTF
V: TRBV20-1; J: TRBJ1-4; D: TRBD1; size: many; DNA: TGCAGTGCTAGAGATTACAGGGGGAGCACTAATGAAAAACTGTTTTTT; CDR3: CSARDYRGSTNEKLFF
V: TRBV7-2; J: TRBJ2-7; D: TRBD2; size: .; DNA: TGTGCCAGCAGCGCCTCTAGCGGGAGCCAAGAGCAGTACTTC; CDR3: CASSASSGSQEQYF
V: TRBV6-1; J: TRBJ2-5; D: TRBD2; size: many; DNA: TGTGCCAGCAGTGAAGGGCTAGCGGGGTTTCAAGAGACCCAGTACTTC; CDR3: CASSEGLAGFQETQYF
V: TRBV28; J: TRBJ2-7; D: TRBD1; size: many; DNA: TGTGCCAGCAGTTGGACAGGGGGCGAGCAGTACTTC; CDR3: CASSWTGGEQYF
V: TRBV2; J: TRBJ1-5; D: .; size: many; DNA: TGTGCCAGCAGGGCGAGGGGCGAGCAGCCCCAGCATTTT; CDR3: CASRARGEQPQHF
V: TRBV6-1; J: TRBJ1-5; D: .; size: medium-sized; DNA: TGTGCCAGCGGTAAAGGGGTACAGCCCCAGCATTTT; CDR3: CASGKGVQPQHF
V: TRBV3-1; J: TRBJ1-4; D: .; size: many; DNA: TGTGCCAGCAGCCAGCGGTTCCCAACTAATGAAAAACTGTTTTTT; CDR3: CASSQRFPTNEKLFF
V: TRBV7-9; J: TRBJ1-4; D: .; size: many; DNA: TGTGCCAGCAGCTCCTTGACACTATCGGGTAATGAAAAACTGTTTTTT; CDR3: CASSSLTLSGNEKLFF
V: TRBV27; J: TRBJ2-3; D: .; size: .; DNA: TGTGCCATGGAGCGGAGCCTAACGGATACGCAGTATTTT; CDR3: CAMERSLTDTQYF
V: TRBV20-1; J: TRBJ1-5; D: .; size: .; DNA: TGCAGTGCTAGTATGGGATCCAGCCTCTCTGGTGGCAATCGGCCCCAGCATTTT; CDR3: CSASMGSSLSGGNRPQHF
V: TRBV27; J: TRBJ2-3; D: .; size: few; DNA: TGTTCCAGGGGGGTGAGTACAGATACGCAGTATTTT; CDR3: CSRGVSTDTQYF
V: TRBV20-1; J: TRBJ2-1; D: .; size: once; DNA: TGCAGTGCTAGAGGGCAGGGGAAGGGGATGGACTACAATGAGCAGTTCTTC; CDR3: CSARGQGKGMDYNEQFF
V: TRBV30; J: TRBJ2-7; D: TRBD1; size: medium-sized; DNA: TGTGCCTGGAGTTCTGGACAGGATAACTCCTACGAGCAGTACTTC; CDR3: CAWSSGQDNSYEQYF
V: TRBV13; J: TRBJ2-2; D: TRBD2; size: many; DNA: TGTGCCAGCAGCCTCACTAGCGGGATTCACACCGGGGAGCTGTTTTTT; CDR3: CASSLTSGIHTGELFF
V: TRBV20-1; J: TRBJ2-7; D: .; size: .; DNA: TGCAGTGCTAACTGGGAGATGGGGCCCGCCTACGAGCAGTACTTC; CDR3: CSANWEMGPAYEQYF
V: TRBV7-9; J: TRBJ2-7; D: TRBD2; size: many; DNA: TGTGCCAGCAGCTACACGTACACTAGCGACGAGCAGTACTTC; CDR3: CASSYTYTSDEQYF
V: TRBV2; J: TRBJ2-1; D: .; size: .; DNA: TGTGCCAGCAGCAAAAAGAGCTTCAATGAGCAGTTCTTC; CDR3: CASSKKSFNEQFF
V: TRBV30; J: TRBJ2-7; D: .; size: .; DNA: TGTGCCTGGAGTGTAAGGGGGTCCTACGAGCAGTACTTC; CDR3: CAWSVRGSYEQYF